The clone carrying this T cell receptor (beta chain) appeared once. Its antigen remains unidentified. TCRdb's table, derived via immunoSEQ multiplex PCR, lists solely in-frame clones and lacks some. The sample yields 150,000 to 170,000 clones, around 85% seen once. The record originates from a study of T cell responses to AZD1222 COVID-19 vaccine. Study results and limitations: Recipients of two AZD1222 doses showed rising Spike-specific TCR breadth and depth. Close to half of all spike-specific TCRs reportedly target regions of the variants that are unmutated. Repertoire collection took place solely once the T cell response had peaked.

Germline CDR1 is SEHNR and CDR2 is FQNEAQ (reference sequence). Trimming stripped 5 bases from V and 4 bases from J, with 12 bases between. The CDR3 is 13 residues long. The TCR was taken from an adult in good health. This chain links TRBV7-9 with TRBJ2-7, with D possibly being TRBD2 (5 bases). The starting material was peripheral blood, obtained on day 0 of MenACWY control vaccination. CDR3 protein: CASSVTTIYEQYF. The DNA for the CDR3 is TGTGCCAGCAGCGTGACTACAATTTACGAGCAGTACTTC.